This note documents a single TCR beta chain sequence. The antigen is not known. Clones were read by immunoSEQ multiplex PCR, and TCRdb kept only the in-frame ones, dropping some. The table shows around 89,000 clones, with over 75% occurring only once. The J segment lost 10 bases and the V segment lost 5 bases, leaving 11 bases of the junction unmatched. Germline CDR1 reads SGHTA; CDR2 reads FQGTGA. There are 15 residues in the CDR3. This entry comes from a study of T cell responses to AZD1222 COVID-19 vaccine. Whole-study findings and limits: The donors showed a predominance of white British ancestry and of females, with possible underestimation of clonal diversity.

The chain recombines TRBV7-3 with TRBJ1-6, with TRBD1 identical over 7 bases. Sequenced material: peripheral blood, taken 28 days after the second AZD1222 dose. The clonotype originates from an adult who received the AZD1222 COVID-19 vaccine. CDR3 amino acids: CASSPRQGVGSPLHF. CDR3 in DNA: TGTGCCAGCAGCCCACGACAGGGAGTAGGGTCACCCCTCCACTTT. Full variable domain (remainder filled in from reference TRBV7-3 and TRBJ1-6): GAGVSQTPSNKVTEKGKYVELRCDPISGHTALYWYRQSLGQGPEFLIYFQGTGAADDSGLPNDRFFAVRPEGSVSTLKIQRTERGDSAVYLCASSPRQGVGSPLHFGNGTRLTVT.